This entry features one T cell receptor (beta chain) sequence. The sample belongs to a study of blood T cell repertoires in COVID-19. TCRdb keeps only in-frame clones here, not all; method: immunoSEQ multiplex PCR. This table has roughly 90,000 clones, approximately 85% appearing once. During active infection, Seattle patients enrolled and were then monitored through disease. The sample comprised peripheral blood. The sequence derives from a woman of 80 years or more with COVID-19, enrolled during active disease.

The CDR3 DNA follows: TGTGCCAGCAGTTCTCCCAACGGAGTTGAGCAGTTCTTC. This gives the protein CASSSPNGVEQFF. This rearrangement joins TRBV28 to TRBJ2-1; D gene uncertain. The CDR3 runs to 13 residues. The germline CDR1 and CDR2 sequences are MDHEN and SYDVKM. With 4 bases removed from V and 9 bases from J, the gap between germline ends came to 13 bases.